Shown below are 31 T cell receptor beta chains from a single sample sequenced in a study of blood T cell repertoires in COVID-19. TCRdb's table, derived via immunoSEQ multiplex PCR, lists solely in-frame clones and lacks some. Of hundreds of thousands of clones listed, 85% are singletons. Material for sequencing was PBMCs or T cells enriched from blood (not recorded which). The receptors stem from a man aged 40-50 years who had recovered from COVID-19.

This sequence joins TRBV6-5 and TRBJ1-3; the D is unclear. V gave up 0 bases and J gave up 4 bases, with 10 bases separating them. Germline lookup yields CDR1 MNHEY and CDR2 SVGAGI. The CDR3 runs 15 residues. This CDR3 reads CASSYSVGVGNTIYF. The CDR3 DNA follows: TGTGCCAGCAGTTACTCGGTCGGGGTCGGAAACACCATATATTTT.

This clone was seen only once. The chain couples TRBV11-2 to TRBJ2-7; D might be TRBD2 (6 bases). Looked up from germline, CDR1 is SGHAT and CDR2 is FQNNGV. V shed 3 bases and J shed 0 bases, with 18 bases lying between them. This CDR3 has 17 amino acids. The chain's CDR3 is CASSFTMEGGTSYEQYF. CDR3 DNA: TGTGCCAGCAGCTTTACTATGGAGGGTGGAACCTCCTACGAGCAGTACTTC.

This chain joins TRBV29-1 and TRBJ2-3; 9 bases match TRBD2. Germline V gene lookup returns CDR1 SQVTM and CDR2 ANQGSEA. CDR3 length equals 18 residues. J gave up 5 bases and V 1 base, and 16 bases lay outside the gene matches. CDR3 sequence reads: CSVEAPEGGGRAIDTQYF. The CDR3 bases are TGCAGCGTTGAAGCCCCGGAGGGAGGCGGGAGGGCTATAGATACGCAGTATTTT.

This clone appeared many times. The rearrangement joins TRBV7-6 to TRBJ1-3; 8 nucleotides line up with TRBD1. The CDR3 has 17 amino acids. The trim removed 4 bases at V and 4 bases at J, leaving 12 bases unmatched. From germline, CDR1 is SGHVS and CDR2 FNYEAQ. The CDR3 spells CASSSQTWTGMGNTIYF. CDR3 DNA: TGTGCCAGCAGCTCACAAACTTGGACAGGGATGGGAAACACCATATATTTT.

A single count supports this clone. The V call is TRBV4-1, the J call TRBJ2-1; 12 bases agree with TRBD2. The CDR3 is 17 residues long. CDR1 is MGHRA and CDR2 is YSYEKL in the germline V gene. J was trimmed by 1 base and V by 4 bases; bases with no gene match: 5. CDR3 coding DNA: TGCGCCAGCAGCCGTCATACTAGCGGGAGGTCCTACAATGAGCAGTTCTTC. Translated, it gives CASSRHTSGRSYNEQFF.

The chain joins TRBV5-4 to TRBJ1-5; 7 bases fit TRBD1. Germline-derived CDR1 and CDR2 are SGHNT and YYREEE (reference sequence). This CDR3 contains 13 residues. V was pared by 2 bases and J by 4 bases, with 0 bases of the junction left unmatched. CDR3 loop: CASSLQGNQPQHF. CDR3 DNA sequence: TGTGCCAGCAGCTTACAGGGGAATCAGCCCCAGCATTTT.

The chain carries TRBV24-1 and TRBJ2-2; 9 positions match TRBD1. Germline V gives CDR1 KGHDR, CDR2 SFDVKD. The CDR3 is 17 residues long. The ends lost 7 bases at V and 3 bases at J; junction bases unmatched: 11. The CDR3 reads CATSEPTGQGYTGELFF. The DNA for the CDR3 is TGTGCCACCAGCGAACCTACGGGACAGGGATACACCGGGGAGCTGTTTTTT.

The chain couples TRBV5-1 to TRBJ1-2, with a weak D call TRBD1 (5 bases). Trimming pared 0 bases from V and 3 bases from J, leaving 15 bases between. The CDR3 totals 16 residues. The germline V gene has CDR1 SGHRS and CDR2 YFSETQ. The CDR3 coding sequence is TGCGCCAGCAGCTTGGAAGCCCAGGGCCGATACTATGGCTACACCTTC. Amino acid sequence: CASSLEAQGRYYGYTF. The full variable domain, in which reference TRBV5-1 and TRBJ1-2 provide the parts outside the CDR3, is KAGVTQTPRYLIKTRGQQVTLSCSPISGHRSVSWYQQTPGQGLQFLFEYFSETQRNKGNFPGRFSGRQFSNSRSEMNVSTLELGDSALYLCASSLEAQGRYYGYTFGSGTRLTVV.

V gene TRBV24-1 combines with J gene TRBJ2-3, with TRBD1 identical over 9 bases. V was pared by 2 bases and J by 1 base, with 0 bases of the junction left unmatched. Germline loops: CDR1 KGHDR, CDR2 SFDVKD. The CDR3 consists of 15 residues. This CDR3 is CATSDWTGGTDTQYF. CDR3 in DNA: TGTGCCACCAGTGATTGGACAGGGGGCACAGATACGCAGTATTTT.

This chain uses TRBV28 with TRBJ2-4, with D perhaps TRBD1 (6 bases). There are 15 residues in the CDR3. V dropped 6 bases and J dropped 2 bases, with 14 bases sitting between them. Per germline, CDR1 MDHEN and CDR2 SYDVKM. The CDR3 region has the DNA TGTGCCAGCAGCCTTACCACAGGGTCCAAAAACATTCAGTACTTC. Translating gives CASSLTTGSKNIQYF.

The V and J genes are TRBV24-1 and TRBJ2-1, with TRBD2 matching 9 bases. Germline loops: CDR1 KGHDR, CDR2 SFDVKD. The CDR3 extends over 16 amino acids. The trim removed 1 base at V and 8 bases at J, leaving 8 bases unmatched. The CDR3 here is CATSDFRAGGADEQFF. CDR3 DNA: TGTGCCACCAGTGATTTCAGGGCGGGAGGGGCGGATGAGCAGTTCTTC.

The V and J genes are TRBV5-1 and TRBJ1-1; possibly TRBD1 for D (5 bases). Germline-derived CDR1 and CDR2 are SGHRS and YFSETQ. This CDR3 region has 15 residues. V dropped 4 bases and J dropped 3 bases, with 16 bases sitting between them. CDR3 protein: CASSPWGGIDTEAFF. Here the CDR3 DNA reads TGCGCCAGCAGCCCCTGGGGGGGTATCGACACTGAAGCTTTCTTT.

This chain's CDR3 is CASSVDPSGRGYEQYF. In DNA, the CDR3 is TGTGCCAGCAGCGTAGATCCTAGCGGGAGAGGATACGAGCAGTACTTC. This sequence joins TRBV9 and TRBJ2-7, with 10 bases identical to TRBD2. CDR3 length: 16 residues. Germline V gene sequence: CDR1 SGDLS, CDR2 YYNGEE. Trimming removed 0 bases from V and 4 bases from J; junction bases left unmatched: 7.

The chain joins TRBV24-1 to TRBJ2-3; the match to TRBD1 covers 7 bases. J was trimmed by 0 bases and V by 3 bases; bases with no gene match: 14. CDR1 and CDR2 from the germline V gene are KGHDR and SFDVKD. CDR3 length: 19 residues. The CDR3 reads CATSDRMIRTGGSTDTQYF. CDR3 DNA sequence: TGTGCCACCAGTGATCGGATGATAAGGACAGGAGGTAGCACAGATACGCAGTATTTT.

The rearrangement uses TRBV6-2 or TRBV6-3 and TRBJ2-7; tentatively, D is TRBD2 (6 bases). CDR3 length: 14 residues. V was shortened by 6 bases and J by 0 bases, with 12 bases between the two germline ends. Germline-derived CDR1 and CDR2 are MNHEY and SVGEGT. The CDR3 bases are TGTGCCAGCAGCGCGGGATCTAGCTCCTACGAGCAGTACTTC. It encodes CASSAGSSSYEQYF.

The chain links TRBV18 to TRBJ2-3, with 11 bases identical to TRBD2. The V and J ends lost 3 bases and 0 bases, in that order; junction bases with no gene match: 2. CDR3 length equals 16 residues. Per the germline V gene, CDR1 is KGHSH and CDR2 is LQKENI. CDR3 residues: CASSPRTSGSTDTQYF. As DNA, the CDR3 is TGTGCCAGCTCACCGAGGACTAGCGGGAGCACAGATACGCAGTATTTT.

This chain connects TRBV28 to TRBJ2-7; 9 bases are shared with TRBD2. Germline CDR1 is MDHEN and CDR2 is SYDVKM. The CDR3 has 15 residues. Unmatched junction bases numbered 8, after V lost 4 bases and J lost 4 bases. As DNA, the CDR3 is TGTGCCAGCAGTTCCTTTAGCGGGAGAGCTTACGAGCAGTACTTC. Its protein product is CASSSFSGRAYEQYF.

Here the CDR3 reads CASKLGGTGELFF. CDR3 bases: TGTGCCAGCAAATTGGGGGGCACCGGGGAGCTGTTTTTT. This chain links TRBV2 with TRBJ2-2, with D perhaps TRBD2 (6 bases). The V and J ends lost 7 bases and 4 bases respectively, with 10 bases between them. The CDR3 contains 13 residues. Germline V lookup: CDR1 SNHLY, CDR2 FYNNEI.

CDR3 region: CASSLAAGVSDTQYF. The CDR3 coding sequence is TGCGCCAGCAGCTTGGCAGCGGGAGTCTCAGATACGCAGTATTTT. V usage is TRBV5-1 and J usage is TRBJ2-3; 8 positions match TRBD2. This CDR3 spans 15 amino acids. With 0 bases clipped from V and 4 bases from J, the junction kept 4 bases outside the gene matches. The germline CDR1 and CDR2 sequences are SGHRS and YFSETQ.

The V gene is TRBV4-3, the J gene TRBJ1-1; D might be TRBD1 (6 bases). The germline gives CDR1 LGHNA, CDR2 YSLEER. Trimming cost V 1 base and J 1 base, with 10 bases left between them. CDR3 length: 15 amino acids. The CDR3 region has the DNA TGCGCCAGCAGCCAAGGTTGGGGACAGAACACTGAAGCTTTCTTT. This translates into CASSQGWGQNTEAFF.

The chain employs TRBV9 and TRBJ2-1, with 8 nucleotides matching TRBD2. The CDR3 extends over 17 amino acids. V dropped 4 bases and J dropped 8; count of bases not matched to a gene: 17. CDR1 SGDLS and CDR2 YYNGEE come from the germline V gene. CDR3 amino acids: CASSPGRRSGSGDEQFF. CDR3 coding DNA: TGTGCCAGCAGCCCGGGTCGCCGAAGCGGGAGTGGGGATGAGCAGTTCTTC. Drawing the rest from reference TRBV9 and TRBJ2-1, the complete variable domain is DSGVTQTPKHLITATGQRVTLRCSPRSGDLSVYWYQQSLDQGLQFLIQYYNGEERAKGNILERFSAQQFPDLHSELNLSSLELGDSALYFCASSPGRRSGSGDEQFFGPGTRLTVL.

V gene TRBV21-1 combines with J gene TRBJ1-2; TRBD1, the table's D call, was not compared with the DNA. TRBV21-1 corresponds to a pseudogene. CDR3 length equals 14 residues. CDR3 in DNA: TGTGCCAGCAGCAAAAGCAGCAGGGGCTATGGCTACACCTTC. It translates to CASSKSSRGYGYTF.

DNA for the CDR3: TGTGCCAGCAGCCGACTAGCGGGAGACTCCTACGAGCAGTACTTC. Protein: CASSRLAGDSYEQYF. This chain links TRBV7-3 with TRBJ2-7; TRBD2 matches 12 bases. V shed 5 bases and J 0 bases; nucleotides not matched to a gene: 2. The CDR3 consists of 15 residues. Germline CDR1 is SGHTA and CDR2 is FQGTGA.

The chain carries TRBV24-1 and TRBJ2-1, with 14 bases identical to TRBD2. CDR3 size: 16 residues. J lost 7 bases, V lost 4 bases, and 5 bases had no gene match. The germline V gene encodes CDR1 KGHDR and CDR2 SFDVKD. The CDR3 DNA sequence: TGTGCCACCAGTGAAACGGGACTAGCGGGAGTTAATGAGCAGTTCTTC. Its translation is CATSETGLAGVNEQFF.

This clone was seen a single time. The rearrangement joins TRBV11-1 to TRBJ2-1; D not resolved. CDR3 length: 12 residues. Germline assignment: CDR1 SGHAT and CDR2 FQDESV (reference sequence). V dropped 1 base and J dropped 5 bases, with 3 bases sitting between them. The DNA of the CDR3 is TGTGCCAGCAGCTTAGGTAACAATGAGCAGTTCTTC. This translates into CASSLGNNEQFF. Looking up the rest from reference TRBV11-1 and TRBJ2-1 gives the full variable domain: EAEVAQSPRYKITEKSQAVAFWCDPISGHATLYWYRQILGQGPELLVQFQDESVVDDSQLPKDRFSAERLKGVDSTLKIQPAELGDSAMYLCASSLGNNEQFFGPGTRLTVL.

The genes are TRBV5-5 and TRBJ1-4; TRBD1 agrees at 8 bases. CDR3 length equals 14 residues. The J segment lost 10 bases and the V segment lost 1 base, leaving 6 bases of the junction unmatched. Germline loops: CDR1 SGHKS, CDR2 YYEKEE (reference sequence). The CDR3 region has the DNA TGTGCCAGCAGCTTGACAGGGGGTGATAGAAAACTGTTTTTT. Its translation is CASSLTGGDRKLFF.

V gene TRBV5-1 combines with J gene TRBJ2-7; 13 bases line up with TRBD2. The germline V gene encodes CDR1 SGHRS and CDR2 YFSETQ. The CDR3 is 15 amino acids. J gave up 6 bases and V 3 bases, and 6 bases lay outside the gene matches. The CDR3 DNA reads TGCGCCAGCAGCTGGGGGACTAGCGGGGTCGGCGAGCAGTACTTC. Protein product: CASSWGTSGVGEQYF.

This chain uses TRBV28 with TRBJ1-2; 8 bases align to TRBD1. The CDR3 spans 12 residues. J lost 8 bases, V lost 7 bases, and 6 bases had no gene match. Germline CDR1 reads MDHEN; CDR2 reads SYDVKM. CDR3 in amino acids: CASKRTGQGYTF. The CDR3 DNA sequence: TGTGCCAGCAAAAGGACAGGGCAAGGCTACACCTTC.

The chain is built from TRBV16 and TRBJ1-1; D possibly corresponds to TRBD1 (6 bases). The CDR3 sequence is 14 residues long. The germline gives CDR1 KGHSY, CDR2 FQNENV. Trimming took off 6 bases at V and 3 bases at J, with 14 bases between the two ends. In DNA form, the CDR3 reads TGTGCCAGCAGTCAGGGGAACCCCCACACTGAAGCTTTCTTT. It specifies CASSQGNPHTEAFF.

The chain couples TRBV4-3 to TRBJ1-6; D remains ambiguous. The CDR3 is made up of 16 amino acids. With 1 base removed from V and 0 bases from J, the gap between germline ends came to 7 bases. Looked up from germline, CDR1 is LGHNA and CDR2 is YSLEER. The CDR3 DNA sequence: TGCGCCAGCAGCCAAGGAGGGAGCTCCTATAATTCACCCCTCCACTTT. Residues: CASSQGGSSYNSPLHF.

This chain uses TRBV12-5 with TRBJ2-7, with 11 bases that match TRBD2. CDR3 length equals 14 residues. Per the germline V gene, CDR1 is LGHNT and CDR2 is FRNRAP. V shed 1 base, J shed 5 bases, and the junction held 1 base outside the gene matches. CDR3 DNA: TGTGCTAGTGGTTTGGCGGGACTAGCGGACGAGCAGTACTTC. Protein product: CASGLAGLADEQYF.